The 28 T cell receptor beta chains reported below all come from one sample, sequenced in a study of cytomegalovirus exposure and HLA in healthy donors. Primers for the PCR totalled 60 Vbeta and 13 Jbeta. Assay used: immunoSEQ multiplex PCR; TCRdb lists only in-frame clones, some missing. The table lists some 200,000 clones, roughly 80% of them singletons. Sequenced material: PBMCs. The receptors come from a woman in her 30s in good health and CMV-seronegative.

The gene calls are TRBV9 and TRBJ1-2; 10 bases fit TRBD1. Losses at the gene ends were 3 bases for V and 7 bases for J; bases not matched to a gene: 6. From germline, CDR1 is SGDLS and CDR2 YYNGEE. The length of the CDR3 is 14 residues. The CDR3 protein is CASSAATGGGGYTF. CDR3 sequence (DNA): TGTGCCAGCAGCGCAGCGACAGGGGGCGGTGGCTACACCTTC. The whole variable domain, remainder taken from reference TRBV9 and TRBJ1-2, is DSGVTQTPKHLITATGQRVTLRCSPRSGDLSVYWYQQSLDQGLQFLIQYYNGEERAKGNILERFSAQQFPDLHSELNLSSLELGDSALYFCASSAATGGGGYTFGSGTRLTVV.

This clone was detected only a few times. This chain's CDR3 is CASSLSGTEAFF. CDR3 in DNA: TGTGCCAGCAGTTTATCAGGCACTGAAGCTTTCTTT. The rearrangement joins TRBV28 to TRBJ1-1; no clear D gene. Trimming removed 1 base at V and 4 bases at J, with 4 bases between. This CDR3 spans 12 amino acids. Germline CDR1 reads MDHEN; CDR2 reads SYDVKM.

In DNA form, the CDR3 reads TGTGCCTGGAGTGTCGACGGGTCTGGCTCCCTCCAATACAATGAGCAGTTCTTC. The encoded protein is CAWSVDGSGSLQYNEQFF. V gene TRBV30 combines with J gene TRBJ2-1; D is unclear. This CDR3 region has 18 residues. Trimming removed 0 bases from V and 4 bases from J, with 22 bases in between. CDR1 and CDR2 (germline): GTSNPN, SVGIG (reference sequence). The full variable domain, its missing parts supplied by reference TRBV30 and TRBJ2-1, is SQTIHQWPATLVQPVGSPLSLECTVEGTSNPNLYWYRQAAGRGLQLLFYSVGIGQISSEVPQNLSASRPQDRQFILSSKKLLLSDSGFYLCAWSVDGSGSLQYNEQFFGPGTRLTVL.

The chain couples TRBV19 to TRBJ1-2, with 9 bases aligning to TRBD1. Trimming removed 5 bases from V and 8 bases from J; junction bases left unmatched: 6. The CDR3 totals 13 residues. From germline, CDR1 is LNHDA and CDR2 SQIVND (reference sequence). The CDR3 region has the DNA TGTGCCAGTAGTCCTACAGGGGGCGGCGGCTACACCTTC. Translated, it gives CASSPTGGGGYTF.

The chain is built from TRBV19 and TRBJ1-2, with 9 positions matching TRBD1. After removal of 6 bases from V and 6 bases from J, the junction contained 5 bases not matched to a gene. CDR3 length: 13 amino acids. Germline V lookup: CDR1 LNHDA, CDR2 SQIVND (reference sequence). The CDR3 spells CASRVDRGHGYTF. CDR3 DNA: TGTGCCAGTAGGGTGGACAGGGGACATGGCTACACCTTC.

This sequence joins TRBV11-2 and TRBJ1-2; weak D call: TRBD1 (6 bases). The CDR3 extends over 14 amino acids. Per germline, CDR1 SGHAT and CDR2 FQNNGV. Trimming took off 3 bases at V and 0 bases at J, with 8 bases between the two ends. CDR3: CASSLGHPNYGYTF. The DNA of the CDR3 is TGTGCCAGCAGCTTGGGACACCCTAACTATGGCTACACCTTC.

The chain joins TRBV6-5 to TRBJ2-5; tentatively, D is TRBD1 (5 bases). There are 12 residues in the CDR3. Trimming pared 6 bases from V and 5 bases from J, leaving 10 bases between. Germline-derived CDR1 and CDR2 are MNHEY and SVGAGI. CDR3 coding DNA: TGTGCCAGCAGAAGGGGTGGGGAGACCCAGTACTTC. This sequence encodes CASRRGGETQYF.

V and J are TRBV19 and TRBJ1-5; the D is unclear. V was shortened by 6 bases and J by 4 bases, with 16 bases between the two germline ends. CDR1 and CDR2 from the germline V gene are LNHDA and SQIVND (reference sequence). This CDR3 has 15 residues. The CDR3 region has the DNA TGTGCCAGTAGGCGTGTGGGGAGTGGAAATCAGCCCCAGCATTTT. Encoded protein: CASRRVGSGNQPQHF.

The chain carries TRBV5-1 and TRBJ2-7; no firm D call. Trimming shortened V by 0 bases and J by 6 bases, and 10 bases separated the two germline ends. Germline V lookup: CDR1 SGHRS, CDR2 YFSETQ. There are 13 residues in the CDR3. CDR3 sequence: CASSLDFSLEQYF. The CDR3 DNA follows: TGCGCCAGCAGCTTGGATTTCTCCCTCGAGCAGTACTTC.

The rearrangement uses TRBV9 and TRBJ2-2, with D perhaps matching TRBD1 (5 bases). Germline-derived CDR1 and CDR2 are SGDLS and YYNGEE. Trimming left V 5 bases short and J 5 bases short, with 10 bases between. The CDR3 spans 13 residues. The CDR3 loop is CASRPGRTGELFF. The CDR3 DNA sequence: TGTGCCAGCAGACCAGGGCGGACCGGGGAGCTGTTTTTT.

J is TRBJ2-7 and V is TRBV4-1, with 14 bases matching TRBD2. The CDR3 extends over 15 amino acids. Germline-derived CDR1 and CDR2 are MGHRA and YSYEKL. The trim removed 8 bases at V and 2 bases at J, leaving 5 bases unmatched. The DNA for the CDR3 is TGCGCCAGCTCGCGACTAGCGGGGGGGACCTACGAGCAGTACTTC. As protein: CASSRLAGGTYEQYF.

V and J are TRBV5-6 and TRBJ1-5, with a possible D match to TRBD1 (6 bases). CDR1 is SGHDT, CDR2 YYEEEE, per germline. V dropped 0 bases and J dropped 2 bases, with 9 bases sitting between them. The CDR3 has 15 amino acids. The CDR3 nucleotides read TGTGCCAGCAGCTTGGGGGGGCTGGGCAATCAGCCCCAGCATTTT. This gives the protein CASSLGGLGNQPQHF.

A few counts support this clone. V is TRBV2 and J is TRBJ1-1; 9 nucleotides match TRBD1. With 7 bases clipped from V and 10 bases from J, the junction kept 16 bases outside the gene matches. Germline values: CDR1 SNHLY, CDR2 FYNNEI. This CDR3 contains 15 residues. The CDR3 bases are TGTGCCAGCAAGCCACAGGGGGCATATGGCGTAGGAGCTTTCTTT. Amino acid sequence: CASKPQGAYGVGAFF.

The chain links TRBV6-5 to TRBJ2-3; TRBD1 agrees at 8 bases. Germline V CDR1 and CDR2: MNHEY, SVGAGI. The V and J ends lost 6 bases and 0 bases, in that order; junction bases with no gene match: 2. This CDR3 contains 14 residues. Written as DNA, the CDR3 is TGTGCCAGCAGGTGGGACAGGAGCACAGATACGCAGTATTTT. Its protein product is CASRWDRSTDTQYF.

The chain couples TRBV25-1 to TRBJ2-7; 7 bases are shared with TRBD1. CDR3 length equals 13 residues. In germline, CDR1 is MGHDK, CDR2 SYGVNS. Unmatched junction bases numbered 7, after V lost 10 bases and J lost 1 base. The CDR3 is CAIKRDRSYEQYF. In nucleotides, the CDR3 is TGTGCCATCAAACGGGACAGATCCTACGAGCAGTACTTC.

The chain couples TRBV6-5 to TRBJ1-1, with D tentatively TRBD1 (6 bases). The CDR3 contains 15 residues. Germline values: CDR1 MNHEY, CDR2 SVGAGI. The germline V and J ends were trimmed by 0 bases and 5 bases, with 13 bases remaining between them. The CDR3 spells CASSYSKRGGTEAFF. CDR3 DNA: TGTGCCAGCAGTTACTCGAAAAGGGGGGGGACTGAAGCTTTCTTT.

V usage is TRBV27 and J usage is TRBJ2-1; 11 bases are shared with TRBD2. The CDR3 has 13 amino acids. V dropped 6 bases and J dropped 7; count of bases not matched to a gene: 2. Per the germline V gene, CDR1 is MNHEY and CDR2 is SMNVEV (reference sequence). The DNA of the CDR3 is TGTGCCAGCAGACTAGCGGGGGTGAATGAGCAGTTCTTC. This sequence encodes CASRLAGVNEQFF.

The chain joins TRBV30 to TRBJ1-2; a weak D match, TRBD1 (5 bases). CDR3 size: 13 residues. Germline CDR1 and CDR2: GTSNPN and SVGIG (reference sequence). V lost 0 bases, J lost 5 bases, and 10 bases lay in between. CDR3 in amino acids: CAWSVGHGYGYTF. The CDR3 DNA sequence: TGTGCCTGGAGTGTAGGACACGGGTATGGCTACACCTTC.

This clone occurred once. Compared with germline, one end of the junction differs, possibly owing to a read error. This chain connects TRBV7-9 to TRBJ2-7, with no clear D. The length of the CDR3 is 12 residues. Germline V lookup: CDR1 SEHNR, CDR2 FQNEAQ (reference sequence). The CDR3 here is CSSSLERYEQYF. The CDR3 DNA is TGTTCCAGCAGCTTAGAGAGATACGAGCAGTACTTC.

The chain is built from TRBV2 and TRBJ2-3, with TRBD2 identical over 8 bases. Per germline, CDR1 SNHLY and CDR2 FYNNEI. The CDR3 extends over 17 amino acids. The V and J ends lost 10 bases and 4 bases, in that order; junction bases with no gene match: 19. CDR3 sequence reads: CATAPPGLELGADTQYF. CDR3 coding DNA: TGTGCCACAGCCCCTCCGGGACTAGAGCTGGGAGCAGATACGCAGTATTTT.

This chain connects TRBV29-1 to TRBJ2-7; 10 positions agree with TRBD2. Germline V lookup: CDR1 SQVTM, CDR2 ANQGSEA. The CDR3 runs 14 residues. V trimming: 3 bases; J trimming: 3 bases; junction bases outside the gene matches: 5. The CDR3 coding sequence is TGCAGCGTTGACAGGTTAGCGGGAGGCTACGAGCAGTACTTC. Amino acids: CSVDRLAGGYEQYF.

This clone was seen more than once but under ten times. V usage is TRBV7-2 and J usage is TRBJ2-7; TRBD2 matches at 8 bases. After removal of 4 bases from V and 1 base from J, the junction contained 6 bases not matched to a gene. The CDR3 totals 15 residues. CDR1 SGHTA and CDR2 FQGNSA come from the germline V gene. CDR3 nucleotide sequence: TGTGCCAGCAGCTATCGGGGGGGAGGGTCCTACGAGCAGTACTTC. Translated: CASSYRGGGSYEQYF.

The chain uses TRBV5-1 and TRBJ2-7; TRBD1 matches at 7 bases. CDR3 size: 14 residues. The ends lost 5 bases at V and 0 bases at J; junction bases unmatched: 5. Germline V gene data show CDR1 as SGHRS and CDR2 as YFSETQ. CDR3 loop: CASSGTALSYEQYF. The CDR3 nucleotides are TGCGCCAGCAGTGGGACAGCCCTCTCCTACGAGCAGTACTTC.

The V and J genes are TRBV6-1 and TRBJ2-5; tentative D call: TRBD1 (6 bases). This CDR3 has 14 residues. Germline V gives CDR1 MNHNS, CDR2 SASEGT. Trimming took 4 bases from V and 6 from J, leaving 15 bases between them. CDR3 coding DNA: TGTGCCAGCAGTGTTCACAGGGACATGCAGACCCAGTACTTC. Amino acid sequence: CASSVHRDMQTQYF.

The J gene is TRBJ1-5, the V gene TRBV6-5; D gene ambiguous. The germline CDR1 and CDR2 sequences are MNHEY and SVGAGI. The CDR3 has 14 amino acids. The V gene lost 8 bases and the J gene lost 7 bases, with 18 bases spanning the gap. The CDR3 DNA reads TGTGCCAGCTCCGGAGGGAACGGGATGCAGCCCCAGCATTTT. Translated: CASSGGNGMQPQHF.

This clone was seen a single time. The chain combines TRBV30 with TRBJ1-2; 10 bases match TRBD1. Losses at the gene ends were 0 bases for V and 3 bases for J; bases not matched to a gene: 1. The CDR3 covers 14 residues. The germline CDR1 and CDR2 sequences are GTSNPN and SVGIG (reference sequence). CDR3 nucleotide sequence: TGTGCCTGGAGTGTGGGGACAGGGGACTATGGCTACACCTTC. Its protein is CAWSVGTGDYGYTF.

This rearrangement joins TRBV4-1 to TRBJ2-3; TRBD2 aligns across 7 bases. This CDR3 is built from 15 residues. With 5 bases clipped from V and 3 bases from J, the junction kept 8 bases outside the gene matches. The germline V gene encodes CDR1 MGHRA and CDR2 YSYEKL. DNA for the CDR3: TGCGCCAGCAGCGGTCGAACGCGGGGGACAGATACGCAGTATTTT. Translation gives CASSGRTRGTDTQYF.

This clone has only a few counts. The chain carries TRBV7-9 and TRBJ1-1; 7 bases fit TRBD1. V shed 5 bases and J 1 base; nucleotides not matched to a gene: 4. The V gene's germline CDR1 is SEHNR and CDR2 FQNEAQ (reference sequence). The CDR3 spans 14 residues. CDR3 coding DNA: TGTGCCAGCAGCCAAGGACAGGCGAACACTGAAGCTTTCTTT. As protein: CASSQGQANTEAFF.